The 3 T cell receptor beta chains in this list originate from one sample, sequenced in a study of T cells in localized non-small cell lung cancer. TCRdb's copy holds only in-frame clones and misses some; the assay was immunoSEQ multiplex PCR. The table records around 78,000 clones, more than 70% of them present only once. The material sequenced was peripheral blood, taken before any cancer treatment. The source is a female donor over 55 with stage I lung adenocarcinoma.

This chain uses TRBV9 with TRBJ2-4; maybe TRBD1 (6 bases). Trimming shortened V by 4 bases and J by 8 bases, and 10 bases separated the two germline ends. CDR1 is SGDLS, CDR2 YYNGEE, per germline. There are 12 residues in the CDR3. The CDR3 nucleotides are TGTGCCAGCAGCAACCCAGGGGACATTCAGTACTTC. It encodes CASSNPGDIQYF. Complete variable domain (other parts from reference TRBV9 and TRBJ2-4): DSGVTQTPKHLITATGQRVTLRCSPRSGDLSVYWYQQSLDQGLQFLIQYYNGEERAKGNILERFSAQQFPDLHSELNLSSLELGDSALYFCASSNPGDIQYFGAGTRLSVL.

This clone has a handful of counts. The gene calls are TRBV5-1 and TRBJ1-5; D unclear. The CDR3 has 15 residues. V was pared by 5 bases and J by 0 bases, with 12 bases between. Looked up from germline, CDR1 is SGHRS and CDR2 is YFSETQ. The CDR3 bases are TGCGCCAGCAGACTCGACGGCTATAGCAATCAGCCCCAGCATTTT. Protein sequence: CASRLDGYSNQPQHF.

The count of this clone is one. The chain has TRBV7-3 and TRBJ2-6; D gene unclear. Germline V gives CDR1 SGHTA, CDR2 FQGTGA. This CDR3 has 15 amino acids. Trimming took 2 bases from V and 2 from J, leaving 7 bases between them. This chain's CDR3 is CASSLGQAGANVLTF. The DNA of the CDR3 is TGTGCCAGCAGCTTAGGCCAGGCTGGGGCCAACGTCCTGACTTTC.